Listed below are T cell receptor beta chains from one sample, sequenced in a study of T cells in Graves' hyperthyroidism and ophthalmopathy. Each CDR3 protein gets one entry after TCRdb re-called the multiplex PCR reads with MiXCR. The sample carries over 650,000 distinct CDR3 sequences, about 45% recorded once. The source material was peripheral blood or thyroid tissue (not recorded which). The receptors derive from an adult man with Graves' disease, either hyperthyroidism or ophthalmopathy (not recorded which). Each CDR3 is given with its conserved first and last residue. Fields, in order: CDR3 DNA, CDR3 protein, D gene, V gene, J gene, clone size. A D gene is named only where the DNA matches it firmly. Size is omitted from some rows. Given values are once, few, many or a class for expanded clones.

CDR3 DNA: TGTGCCAGCAGCGTGGGACAGGGGATGGGGCAGCCCCAGCATTTT
CDR3 protein: CASSVGQGMGQPQHF
D gene: TRBD1
V gene: TRBV9
J gene: TRBJ1-5
clone size: .

CDR3 DNA: TGTGCCAGCAGCGTAGGACAGGTCCCGGACTACTATAATTCACCCCTCCACTTT
CDR3 protein: CASSVGQVPDYYNSPLHF
D gene: .
V gene: TRBV9
J gene: TRBJ1-6
clone size: few

CDR3 DNA: TGTGCCAGCAGTCAGAGGCAGAGGCGCTCTTACGAGCAGTACTTC
CDR3 protein: CASSQRQRRSYEQYF
D gene: .
V gene: TRBV6-6
J gene: TRBJ2-7
clone size: .

CDR3 DNA: TGTGCCACCAGCGACGGACAGAATAATTCACCCCTCCACTTT
CDR3 protein: CATSDGQNNSPLHF
D gene: .
V gene: TRBV15
J gene: TRBJ1-6
clone size: .

CDR3 DNA: TGTGCCAGCAGTTACACGAGGGTCCCCGACGGATCCTCTGGAAACACCATATATTTT
CDR3 protein: CASSYTRVPDGSSGNTIYF
D gene: .
V gene: TRBV10-3
J gene: TRBJ1-3
clone size: .

CDR3 DNA: TGTGCCAGCAACCCAGGACAGGGCTATGGCTACACCTTC
CDR3 protein: CASNPGQGYGYTF
D gene: TRBD1
V gene: TRBV7-2
J gene: TRBJ1-2
clone size: many

CDR3 DNA: TGTGCCAGCAGCTCTGCGCAACATCTCTCTGGAAACACCATATATTTT
CDR3 protein: CASSSAQHLSGNTIYF
D gene: .
V gene: TRBV7-9
J gene: TRBJ1-3
clone size: few

CDR3 DNA: TGTGCCATCAGTGCCTCCGGAGGGGTCAGTCAGCCCCAGCATTTT
CDR3 protein: CAISASGGVSQPQHF
D gene: .
V gene: TRBV10-3
J gene: TRBJ1-5
clone size: .

CDR3 DNA: TGTGCCAGCAGTGAAACGACAGGGGAGAACACTGAAGCTTTCTTT
CDR3 protein: CASSETTGENTEAFF
D gene: TRBD1
V gene: TRBV6-1
J gene: TRBJ1-1
clone size: many

CDR3 DNA: TGTGCCAGCAGCTTGCGAGGTAGCGGGCGTTTAAATGAGCAGTTCTTC
CDR3 protein: CASSLRGSGRLNEQFF
D gene: TRBD2
V gene: TRBV5-4
J gene: TRBJ2-1
clone size: .

CDR3 DNA: .
CDR3 protein: CASSVAGMKNCFF
D gene: .
V gene: TRBV2
J gene: TRBJ1-4
clone size: .

CDR3 DNA: TGTGCCACCAGCAGACGGGACAGGGGACGGGAGACCCAGTACTTC
CDR3 protein: CATSRRDRGRETQYF
D gene: TRBD1
V gene: TRBV15
J gene: TRBJ2-5
clone size: .

CDR3 DNA: TGTGCCAGCAGTTTATCGGACAGCTGGGGCTACACCTTC
CDR3 protein: CASSLSDSWGYTF
D gene: .
V gene: TRBV28
J gene: TRBJ1-2
clone size: once

CDR3 DNA: TGTGCCAGCAGGGACAGAAGCAATCAGCCCCAGCATTTT
CDR3 protein: CASRDRSNQPQHF
D gene: .
V gene: TRBV6-5
J gene: TRBJ1-5
clone size: few

CDR3 DNA: TGTGCCAGCGGCTCCCACCGACAGGGAAAGATAAACAATTCACCCCTCCACTTT
CDR3 protein: CASGSHRQGKINNSPLHF
D gene: TRBD1
V gene: TRBV7-2
J gene: TRBJ1-6
clone size: .

CDR3 DNA: TGTGCCATCAAAGGGCCAGGGTCGGATCAGCCCCAGCATTTT
CDR3 protein: CAIKGPGSDQPQHF
D gene: .
V gene: TRBV10-3
J gene: TRBJ1-5
clone size: many

CDR3 DNA: TGCGCCAGCAGCCAAGATCTGGGGCTGACTGAAGCTTTCTTT
CDR3 protein: CASSQDLGLTEAFF
D gene: .
V gene: TRBV4-1
J gene: TRBJ1-1
clone size: .

CDR3 DNA: TGTGCCAGCAGTTCGATTGGGCGTGAAAAACTGTTTTTT
CDR3 protein: CASSSIGREKLFF
D gene: .
V gene: TRBV5-4
J gene: TRBJ1-4
clone size: .

CDR3 DNA: TGTGCCAGTGAATACGCAGGATCACCCCTCCACTTT
CDR3 protein: CASEYAGSPLHF
D gene: .
V gene: TRBV19
J gene: TRBJ1-6
clone size: few

CDR3 DNA: TGTGCCAGCAGCTTTAGCGGGGGGGCTTTCCCCGCGAACACCGGGGAGCTGTTTTTT
CDR3 protein: CASSFSGGAFPANTGELFF
D gene: TRBD2
V gene: TRBV7-9
J gene: TRBJ2-2
clone size: few